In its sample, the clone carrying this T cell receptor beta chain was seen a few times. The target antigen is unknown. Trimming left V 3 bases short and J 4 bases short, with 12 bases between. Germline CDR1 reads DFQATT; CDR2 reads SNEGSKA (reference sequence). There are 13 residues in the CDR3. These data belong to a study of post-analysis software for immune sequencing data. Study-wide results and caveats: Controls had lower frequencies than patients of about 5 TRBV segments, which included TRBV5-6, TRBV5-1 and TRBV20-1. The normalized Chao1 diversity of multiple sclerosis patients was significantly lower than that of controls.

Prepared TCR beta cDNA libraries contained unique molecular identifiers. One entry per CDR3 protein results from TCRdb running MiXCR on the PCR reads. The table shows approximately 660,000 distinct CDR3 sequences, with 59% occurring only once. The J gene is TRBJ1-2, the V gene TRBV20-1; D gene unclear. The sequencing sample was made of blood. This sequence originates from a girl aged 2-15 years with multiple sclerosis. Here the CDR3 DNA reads TGCAGTGCTAGTACCGGACGGGGCTATGGCTACACCTTC. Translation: CSASTGRGYGYTF.